This T cell receptor (beta chain) originates from a study of T cells in Graves' hyperthyroidism and ophthalmopathy. Study observations and caveats: Ophthalmopathy, as predicted by the model, came a median around 7 months after the prediction.

It was RNA transcripts that yielded the amplified TCR beta CDR3 regions. HTBI primers were the set used in a first-round RT-PCR of the TCR CDR3. TCRdb re-called the multiplex PCR reads with MiXCR, one entry per CDR3 protein. The sample holds around 250,000 distinct CDR3 sequences, over 20% seen once. This clonotype was observed many times. Its specificity is not known. A Clinical Activity Score of at least 3, a NOSPECS grade of at least 4 and a duration under 3 months were recorded in the ophthalmopathy patients. The sample comprised blood. This TCR came from a woman between 40 and 55 years old with Graves' ophthalmopathy.

The CDR3 coding sequence is TGTGCCAGCAGCTTAGTCGGACTAGCGGGAGATAAGATGTCAGCCAAAAACATTCAGTACTTC. Residues: CASSLVGLAGDKMSAKNIQYF. This chain connects TRBV11-2 to TRBJ2-4; 13 bases map to TRBD2. Germline V lookup: CDR1 SGHAT, CDR2 FQNNGV. The CDR3 totals 21 residues. J lost 0 bases, V lost 1 base, and 12 bases had no gene match.